Listed here are 29 T cell receptor beta chains from one sample, sequenced in a study of HIV-infected children after antiretroviral therapy interruption. The treatment was: PENTA 11 planned treatment interruption arm or continuous ART arm. A 3' RACE protocol on RNA, with unique molecular identifiers, produced the TCR library. Via MiXCR, TCRdb re-called the 3' RACE reads, giving one row per CDR3 protein. In the table there are about 46,000 distinct CDR3 sequences, 4.3% of which are singletons. The starting material was CD45RA+ CD4+ T cells from PBMCs, pooled from several time points, obtained from a donor given antiretroviral therapy, either interrupted or continuous. Regarding subset: naive CD4+ CD45RA+ CD45RO- T cells. The receptor source for this set is a pool of human donors with HIV.

The table lists this clonotype with many counts. V is TRBV11-2 and J is TRBJ2-3; D remains unclear. Germline CDR1 SGHAT, CDR2 FQNNGV. V dropped 7 bases and J dropped 0 bases, with 8 bases sitting between them. This CDR3 spans 13 amino acids. This chain's CDR3 is CASTQQSTDTQYF. The CDR3 nucleotides read TGTGCCAGCACCCAACAGAGCACAGATACGCAGTATTTT.

This clonotype was observed a few times. The J gene is TRBJ1-1, the V gene TRBV5-4; D ambiguous. The V gene's germline CDR1 is SGHNT and CDR2 YYREEE (reference sequence). This CDR3 region has 12 residues. The germline V and J ends were trimmed by 3 bases and 1 base, with 4 bases remaining between them. The CDR3 region has the DNA TGTGCCAGCAGCTGGGAGAACACTGAAGCTTTCTTT. Translated: CASSWENTEAFF.

The DNA of the CDR3 is TGCAGTGCTAGAGCTGACGAGCAGTACTTC. It translates to CSARADEQYF. V gene TRBV20-1 combines with J gene TRBJ2-7; D unresolved. Germline V lookup: CDR1 DFQATT, CDR2 SNEGSKA (reference sequence). The V end lost 1 base, the J end lost 5 bases, and 3 bases lay between the germline ends. CDR3 length: 10 amino acids.

In this sample, this clonotype turned up many times. V and J are TRBV2 and TRBJ1-1; D might be TRBD1 (6 bases). This CDR3 has 13 amino acids. Germline CDR1 reads SNHLY; CDR2 reads FYNNEI. Trimming took 8 bases from V and 3 from J, leaving 13 bases between them. The CDR3 is CASEETGDTEAFF. CDR3 nucleotide sequence: TGTGCCAGCGAAGAGACAGGTGACACTGAAGCTTTCTTT.

The table lists this clonotype with many counts. The V and J genes are TRBV3-1 and TRBJ1-1; D is undetermined. Per the germline V gene, CDR1 is LGHDT and CDR2 is YNNKEL (reference sequence). Between the trimmed V and J ends, which lost 6 bases and 1 base, there was a span of 6 bases. This CDR3 has 12 amino acids. CDR3 protein: CASSYRNTEAFF. CDR3 coding DNA: TGTGCCAGCAGTTACAGGAACACTGAAGCTTTCTTT.

There are many counts of this clonotype. CDR3 amino acids: CAISGLLRGTEAFF. The CDR3 nucleotides are TGTGCCATCAGCGGACTCCTTCGGGGGACTGAAGCTTTCTTT. The chain employs TRBV10-3 and TRBJ1-1; possibly TRBD1 for D (5 bases). There are 14 residues in the CDR3. Germline V lookup: CDR1 ENHRY, CDR2 SYGVKD. The V gene lost 6 bases and the J gene lost 5 bases, with 16 bases spanning the gap.

As concerns this clonotype: A read error may account for a junction end that differs from germline. The chain carries TRBV16 and TRBJ2-3, with D perhaps given as TRBD1 or TRBD2 (8 bases each). The CDR3 runs 15 residues. The germline CDR1 and CDR2 sequences are KGHSY and FQNENV. CDR3 coding DNA: TGTGCCAGCAGCCGGACAGGGACTAGTCAAAACACCTTGTACTTT. Protein sequence: CASSRTGTSQNTLYF. The full variable domain, completed using reference TRBV16 and TRBJ2-3, is GEEVAQTPKHLVRGEGQKAKLYCAPIKGHSYVFWYQQVLKNEFKFLISFQNENVFDETGMPKERFSAKCLPNSPCSLEIQATKLEDSAVYFCASSRTGTSQNTLYFGPGTRLTVL.

This clonotype appeared many times. CDR3 nucleotide sequence: TGTGCCAGCAGTTTAGGGCTTGGGGGTACCTCCTACGAGCAGTACTTC. This translates into CASSLGLGGTSYEQYF. This chain connects TRBV12-3 or TRBV12-4 to TRBJ2-7, with D perhaps matching TRBD1 or TRBD2 (5 bases each). This CDR3 has 16 residues. V lost 1 base to trimming and J lost 0 bases, with 13 bases between them.

This clonotype was counted between two and nine times. The chain joins TRBV4-2 to TRBJ1-1, with D perhaps matching TRBD1 (5 bases). This CDR3 has 15 amino acids. Germline V CDR1 and CDR2: LGHNA, YNFKEQ. Trimming shortened V by 1 base and J by 11 bases, and 20 bases separated the two germline ends. The CDR3 DNA follows: TGTGCCAGCAGCCAAGTTGTAATGGGGGGGGTTGGTGCTTTCTTT. Protein: CASSQVVMGGVGAFF.

In its sample, this clonotype was seen many times. In nucleotides, the CDR3 is TGCGCCAGCAGTCAAAGGGACCGGGAGGGCTACACCTTC. This codes for CASSQRDREGYTF. The genes are TRBV23-1 and TRBJ1-2, with D maybe TRBD1 (5 bases). TRBV23-1 is designated an ORF whose function remains uncertain. V was pared by 2 bases and J by 8 bases, with 12 bases between. CDR3 length: 13 residues.

This clonotype showed up many times. This CDR3 is CASKGSHGTGESYEQYF. The CDR3 nucleotides read TGTGCCAGCAAAGGTTCCCACGGGACAGGGGAATCCTACGAGCAGTACTTC. The chain couples TRBV25-1 to TRBJ2-7, with 10 bases matching TRBD1. CDR1 and CDR2 from the germline V gene are MGHDK and SYGVNS. The length of the CDR3 is 17 residues. V gave up 7 bases and J gave up 1 base; unmatched junction bases: 13.

At least ten counts were recorded for this clonotype. J is TRBJ2-1 and V is TRBV20-1; D is unresolved. This CDR3 has 11 residues. Germline V gene data show CDR1 as DFQATT and CDR2 as SNEGSKA (reference sequence). The CDR3 coding sequence is TGCAGGGGCCTAGGAAGCAATGAGCAGTTCTTC. Translation gives CRGLGSNEQFF.

In its sample, this clonotype was seen many times. V usage is TRBV29-1 and J usage is TRBJ2-5, with 13 nucleotides matching TRBD2. Per the germline V gene, CDR1 is SQVTM and CDR2 is ANQGSEA. Trimming took 7 bases from V and 4 from J; bases not matched to a gene: 3. The CDR3 runs to 13 residues. CDR3 residues: CSGTSGGVETQYF. DNA of the CDR3: TGCAGCGGAACTAGCGGGGGGGTAGAGACCCAGTACTTC.

This clonotype has ten or more counts. The CDR3 DNA follows: TGCGCCAGCAGCGAGGGACCGACCTCCTCCTACGAGCAGTACTTC. Amino acid sequence: CASSEGPTSSYEQYF. The V and J genes are TRBV5-1 and TRBJ2-7; D tentatively reads TRBD1 or TRBD2 (5 bases each). The V and J ends lost 4 bases and 0 bases respectively, with 14 bases between them. Germline V CDR1 and CDR2: SGHRS, YFSETQ. The CDR3 is 15 amino acids.

A few counts support this clonotype. This chain links TRBV24-1 with TRBJ2-5, with 7 bases matching TRBD1. V was clipped by 1 base and J by 1 base; unmatched bases: 2. CDR1 is KGHDR, CDR2 SFDVKD, per germline. The CDR3 is made up of 15 amino acids. This CDR3 reads CATSDFRDSQETQYF. CDR3 DNA: TGTGCCACCAGTGATTTTAGGGACAGCCAAGAGACCCAGTACTTC.

This clonotype was counted a few times. The chain links TRBV6-6 to TRBJ2-1, with D possibly matching TRBD2 (6 bases). Between the trimmed V and J ends, which lost 6 bases and 8 bases, there was a span of 26 bases. Per germline, CDR1 MNHNY and CDR2 SVGAGI (reference sequence). The CDR3 loop spans 17 amino acids. This CDR3 reads CASRAHLAGPLADEQFF. CDR3 coding DNA: TGTGCCAGCAGAGCTCATCTGGCGGGGCCTCTTGCCGATGAGCAGTTCTTC.

This clonotype has at least ten counts. The chain couples TRBV29-1 to TRBJ1-5; possible D gene TRBD1, 5 bases. Looked up from germline, CDR1 is SQVTM and CDR2 is ANQGSEA. The CDR3 is 12 residues long. Trimming took 6 bases from V and 4 from J, leaving 10 bases between them. The CDR3: CSVADSNQPQHF. The DNA of the CDR3 is TGCAGCGTCGCCGACAGTAATCAGCCCCAGCATTTT.

V gene TRBV11-2 combines with J gene TRBJ1-5, with 7 bases aligning to TRBD1. Trimming cost V 1 base and J 6 bases; bases outside gene matches: 12. This CDR3 spans 17 amino acids. Germline values: CDR1 SGHAT, CDR2 FQNNGV. The DNA of the CDR3 is TGTGCCAGCAGCTTAGTCCACAGGGGCTTTTCAGGTCAGCCCCAGCATTTT. Translation gives CASSLVHRGFSGQPQHF.

This clonotype has a handful of counts. The rearrangement links TRBV11-2 to TRBJ1-1; D ambiguous. This CDR3 contains 13 residues. The germline V and J ends were trimmed by 5 bases and 6 bases, with 13 bases remaining between them. CDR1 and CDR2 from the germline V gene are SGHAT and FQNNGV. This CDR3 is CASSGGINSEAFF. The CDR3 nucleotides are TGTGCCAGCAGCGGAGGGATAAATTCTGAAGCTTTCTTT.

This clonotype occurred many times. V is TRBV6-6 and J is TRBJ1-1; D not certain. CDR3 length: 12 residues. Germline V lookup: CDR1 MNHNY, CDR2 SVGAGI (reference sequence). V lost 6 bases to trimming and J lost 2 bases, with 7 bases between them. For the CDR3, the DNA is TGTGCCAGCAGGAGGGTCAACACTGAAGCTTTCTTT. As protein: CASRRVNTEAFF.

This clonotype was seen many times. The gene calls are TRBV20-1 and TRBJ2-5; D remains unclear. CDR1 is DFQATT and CDR2 is SNEGSKA in the germline V gene (reference sequence). The CDR3 has 14 residues. V shed 0 bases and J shed 5 bases, with 13 bases lying between them. CDR3 region: CSARDPRAWETQYF. CDR3 in DNA: TGCAGTGCTAGAGATCCAAGGGCGTGGGAGACCCAGTACTTC.

The chain joins TRBV24-1 to TRBJ2-2; D is ambiguous. Germline assignment: CDR1 KGHDR and CDR2 SFDVKD. The V end lost 3 bases, the J end lost 9 bases, and 16 bases lay between the germline ends. The CDR3 sequence is 15 residues long. The CDR3 loop reads CATSDTSAAGWELFF. As DNA, the CDR3 is TGTGCCACCAGTGATACGTCGGCTGCCGGATGGGAGCTGTTTTTT.

Notes on this clonotype: A read error may account for a junction end that differs from germline. The chain has TRBV12-3 or TRBV12-4 and TRBJ1-2, with D possibly TRBD1 on 6 matching bases. The CDR3 consists of 11 residues. CDR3 nucleotide sequence: TGTGACAGCAGCCGGGGACAAGGCTACACCTTC. Translating gives CDSSRGQGYTF.

This clonotype has a count of ten or more. This sequence joins TRBV27 and TRBJ2-1; D is uncertain. V shed 2 bases and J shed 4 bases, with 6 bases lying between them. Looked up from germline, CDR1 is MNHEY and CDR2 is SMNVEV (reference sequence). This CDR3 has 13 amino acids. This CDR3 is CASSLRQYNEQFF. Here the CDR3 DNA reads TGTGCCAGCAGTTTAAGGCAGTACAATGAGCAGTTCTTC.

This clonotype was recorded at least ten times. The chain combines TRBV28 with TRBJ1-2; D not certain. CDR1 MDHEN and CDR2 SYDVKM come from the germline V gene. The ends were cut back, 6 bases at V and 6 bases at J, with 14 bases in the middle. The CDR3 covers 13 residues. The CDR3 nucleotides read TGTGCCAGCAGCCCGGGTAGGGTGGATGGCTACACCTTC. It specifies CASSPGRVDGYTF.

The table lists this clonotype with a few counts. The rearrangement uses TRBV12-3 or TRBV12-4 and TRBJ1-2; the D gene is possibly TRBD1 (5 bases). This CDR3 has 14 amino acids. V was clipped by 3 bases and J by 8 bases, with 16 bases between them. The CDR3 loop is CASSLIFQGNGYTF. CDR3 coding DNA: TGTGCCAGCAGTTTGATCTTCCAGGGAAACGGCTACACCTTC.

This clonotype was detected ten times or more. The chain has TRBV4-2 and TRBJ1-5; possible D gene TRBD1, 5 bases. The CDR3 runs to 15 residues. Trimming left V 0 bases short and J 0 bases short, with 6 bases between. Looked up from germline, CDR1 is LGHNA and CDR2 is YNFKEQ. The CDR3, as DNA: TGTGCCAGCAGCCAAGAGACAGCTAGCAATCAGCCCCAGCATTTT. Translating gives CASSQETASNQPQHF.

CDR3 sequence: CASSGAGFLYGYTF. The CDR3, as DNA: TGTGCCAGCAGTGGGGCTGGGTTCCTTTATGGCTACACCTTC. The chain combines TRBV6-9 with TRBJ1-2; possibly TRBD1 for D (5 bases). The V gene's germline CDR1 is MNHGY and CDR2 SVAAGI. Trimming took 5 bases from V and 5 from J, leaving 15 bases between them. This CDR3 region has 14 residues.

This clonotype has only a few counts. The chain is built from TRBV29-1 and TRBJ1-1, with a weak D call TRBD1 (5 bases). Deletions cut 6 bases from V and 1 base from J, with 12 bases between. This CDR3 has 13 amino acids. Germline CDR1 SQVTM, CDR2 ANQGSEA. The CDR3 DNA reads TGCAGCGTCGACCCGACAGAGAACACTGAAGCTTTCTTT. This codes for CSVDPTENTEAFF. Full variable domain (outside the CDR3, taken from reference TRBV29-1 and TRBJ1-1): SAVISQKPSRDICQRGTSLTIQCQVDSQVTMMFWYRQQPGQSLTLIATANQGSEATYESGFVIDKFPISRPNLTFSTLTVSNMSPEDSSIYLCSVDPTENTEAFFGQGTRLTVV.